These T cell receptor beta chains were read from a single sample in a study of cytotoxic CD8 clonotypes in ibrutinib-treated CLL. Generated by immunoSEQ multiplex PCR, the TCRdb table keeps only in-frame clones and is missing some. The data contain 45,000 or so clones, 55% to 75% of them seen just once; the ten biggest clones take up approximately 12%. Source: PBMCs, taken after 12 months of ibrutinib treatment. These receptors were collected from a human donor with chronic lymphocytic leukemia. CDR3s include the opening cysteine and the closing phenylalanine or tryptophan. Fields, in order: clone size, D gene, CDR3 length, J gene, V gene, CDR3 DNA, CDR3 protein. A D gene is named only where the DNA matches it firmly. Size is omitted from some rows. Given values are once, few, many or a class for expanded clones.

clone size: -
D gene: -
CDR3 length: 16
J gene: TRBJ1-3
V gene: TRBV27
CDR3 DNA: TGTGCCAGCAGTTTAGACCCATCGGGGCCTGGAAACACCATATATTTT
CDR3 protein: CASSLDPSGPGNTIYF

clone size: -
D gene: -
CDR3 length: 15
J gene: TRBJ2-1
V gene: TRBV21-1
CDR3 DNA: TGTGCCAGCAACAGTGCGTCAAGCTCCTACAATGAGCAGTTCTTC
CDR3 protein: CASNSASSSYNEQFF

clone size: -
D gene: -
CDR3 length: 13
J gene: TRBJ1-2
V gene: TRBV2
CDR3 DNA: TGTGCCAGCAGTCCTGGGTGGTTGTATGGCTACACCTTC
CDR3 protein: CASSPGWLYGYTF

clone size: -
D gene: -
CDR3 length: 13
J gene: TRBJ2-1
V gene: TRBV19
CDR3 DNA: TGTGCCAGTAGTTCCAGATCTTACAATGAGCAGTTCTTC
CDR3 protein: CASSSRSYNEQFF

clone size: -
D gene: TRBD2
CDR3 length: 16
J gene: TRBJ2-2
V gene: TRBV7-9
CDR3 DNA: TGTGCCAGCAGCATTAGCGGGAGGGTGGACACCGGGGAGCTGTTTTTT
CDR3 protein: CASSISGRVDTGELFF

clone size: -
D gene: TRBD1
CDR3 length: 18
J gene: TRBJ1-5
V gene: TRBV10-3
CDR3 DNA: TGTGCCATCAGTGGGACTTTACAGGGGAAGAGCGACAATCAGCCCCAGCATTTT
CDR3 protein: CAISGTLQGKSDNQPQHF

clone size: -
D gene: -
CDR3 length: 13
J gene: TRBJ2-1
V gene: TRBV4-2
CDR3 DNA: TGTGCCAGCAGCTTAGGGCAGGGGAAGGAGCAGTTCTTC
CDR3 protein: CASSLGQGKEQFF

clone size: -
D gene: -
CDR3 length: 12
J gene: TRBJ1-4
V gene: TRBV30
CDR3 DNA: TGTGCCTGGAGTCAAACAGCCGAAAAACTGTTTTTT
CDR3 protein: CAWSQTAEKLFF

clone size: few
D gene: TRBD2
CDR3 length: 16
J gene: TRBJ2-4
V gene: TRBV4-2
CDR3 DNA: TGTGCCAGCAGCCAAGGAATAGCGGGAGGGCCGAACATTCAGTACTTC
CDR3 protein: CASSQGIAGGPNIQYF

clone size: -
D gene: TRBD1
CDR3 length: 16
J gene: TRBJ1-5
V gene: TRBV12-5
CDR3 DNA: TGTGCTAGTGGTTTGGTACTAGGGACAGGGGGCCAGCCCCAGCATTTT
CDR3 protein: CASGLVLGTGGQPQHF

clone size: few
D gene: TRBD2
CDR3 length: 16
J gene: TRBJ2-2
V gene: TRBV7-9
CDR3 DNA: TGTGCCAGCAGCTCGACTAGCGCTGCTGGGACCGGGGAGCTGTTTTTT
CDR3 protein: CASSSTSAAGTGELFF

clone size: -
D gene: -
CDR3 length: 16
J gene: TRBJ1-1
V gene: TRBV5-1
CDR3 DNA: TGCGCCAGCAGCTCCTCCCCCGGCAGGGAGGGCACTGAAGCTTTCTTT
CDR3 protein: CASSSSPGREGTEAFF

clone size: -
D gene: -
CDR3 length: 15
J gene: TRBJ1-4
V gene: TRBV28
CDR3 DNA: TGTGCCAGCAGTTTACTAGGACGGGATAATGAAAAACTGTTTTTT
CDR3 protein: CASSLLGRDNEKLFF

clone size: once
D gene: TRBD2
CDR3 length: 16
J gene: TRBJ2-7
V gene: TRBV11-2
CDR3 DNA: TGTGCCAGCAGCCCCAGTGGAACTAGCGGGACCTACGAGCAGTACTTC
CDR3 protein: CASSPSGTSGTYEQYF

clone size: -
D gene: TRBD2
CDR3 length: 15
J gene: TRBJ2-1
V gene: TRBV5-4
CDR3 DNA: TGTGCCAGCAGCCCTACGACTAGCGGGATCAATGAGCAGTTCTTC
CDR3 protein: CASSPTTSGINEQFF

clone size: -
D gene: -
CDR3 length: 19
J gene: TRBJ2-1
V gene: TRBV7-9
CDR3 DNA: TGTGCCAGCAGCCCCCGGGCAATTGCGACAGGGAGGGCCTACAATGAGCAGTTCTTC
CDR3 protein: CASSPRAIATGRAYNEQFF

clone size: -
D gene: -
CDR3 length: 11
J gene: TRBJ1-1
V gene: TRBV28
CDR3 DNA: TGTGCCAGCCTTAAAGGGACTGAAGCTTTCTTT
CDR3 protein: CASLKGTEAFF

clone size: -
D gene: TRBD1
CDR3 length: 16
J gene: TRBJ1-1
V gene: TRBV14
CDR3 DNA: TGTGCCAGCAGTGACGGGACAGGGTTTTTGAACACTGAAGCTTTCTTT
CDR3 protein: CASSDGTGFLNTEAFF

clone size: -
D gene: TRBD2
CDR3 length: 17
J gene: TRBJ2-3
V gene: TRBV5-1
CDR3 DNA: TGCGCCAGCAGCTTGGAACTAGCGGCCCCGTCCACAGATACGCAGTATTTT
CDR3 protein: CASSLELAAPSTDTQYF

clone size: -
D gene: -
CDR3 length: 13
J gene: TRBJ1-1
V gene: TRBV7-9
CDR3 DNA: TGTGCCAGCAGCTTAGATATGAACACTGAAGCTTTCTTT
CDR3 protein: CASSLDMNTEAFF

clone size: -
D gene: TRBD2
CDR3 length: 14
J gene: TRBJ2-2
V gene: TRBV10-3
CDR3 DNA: TGTGCCGTACAGCGGGAGGGCGTCACCGGGGAGCTGTTTTTT
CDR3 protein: CAVQREGVTGELFF

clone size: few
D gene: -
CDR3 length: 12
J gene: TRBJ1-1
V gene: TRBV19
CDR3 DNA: TGTGCCAGTAGTATAGGTGTGGCTGAAGCTTTCTTT
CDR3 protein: CASSIGVAEAFF

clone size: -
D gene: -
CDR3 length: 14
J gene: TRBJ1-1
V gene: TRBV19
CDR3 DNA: TGTGCCTCCGACTTGGGGGGTTTGAACACTGAAGCTTTCTTT
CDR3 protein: CASDLGGLNTEAFF

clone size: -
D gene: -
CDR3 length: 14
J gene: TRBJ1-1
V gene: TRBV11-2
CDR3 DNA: TGTGCCAGCAGCTTAGTGGCGGGGAACACTGAAGCTTTCTTT
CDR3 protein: CASSLVAGNTEAFF

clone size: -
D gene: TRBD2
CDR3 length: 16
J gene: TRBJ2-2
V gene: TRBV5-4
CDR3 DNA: TGTGCCAGCAGCCACGGACTAGCGGGAGCGTCCGGGGAGCTGTTTTTT
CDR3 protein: CASSHGLAGASGELFF

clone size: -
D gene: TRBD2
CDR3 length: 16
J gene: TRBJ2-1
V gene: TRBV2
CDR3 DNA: TGTGCCAGCAGTTCCGGGAGGACTAGCGGTTACAATGAGCAGTTCTTC
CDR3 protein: CASSSGRTSGYNEQFF

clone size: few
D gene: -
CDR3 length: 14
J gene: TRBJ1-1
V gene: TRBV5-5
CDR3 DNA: TGTGCCAGCAGTCAAACCAGGTGGAACACTGAAGCTTTCTTT
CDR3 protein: CASSQTRWNTEAFF